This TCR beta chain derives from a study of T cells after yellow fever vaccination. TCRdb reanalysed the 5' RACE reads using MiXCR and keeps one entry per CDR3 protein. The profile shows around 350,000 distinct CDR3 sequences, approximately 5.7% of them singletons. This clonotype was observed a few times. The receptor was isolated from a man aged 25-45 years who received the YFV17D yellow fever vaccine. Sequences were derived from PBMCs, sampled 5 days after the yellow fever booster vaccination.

The CDR3 DNA is TGCAGTGCCAGCCCCGACAGTTATAGCAATCAGCCCCAGCATTTT. Protein sequence: CSASPDSYSNQPQHF. This chain links TRBV20-1 with TRBJ1-5; possible D gene TRBD1, 5 bases. Trimming pared 6 bases from V and 0 bases from J, leaving 15 bases between. CDR1 and CDR2 (germline): DFQATT, SNEGSKA (reference sequence). The CDR3 is 15 residues long.